The 24 T cell receptor beta chains given below trace back to one sample, sequenced in a study of control samples from healthy donors and cancer patients. Clones were sequenced by immunoSEQ multiplex PCR, and TCRdb holds only the in-frame ones, with some missing. The table lists around 22,000 clones, 83% of them singletons. The sequenced sample was PBMCs. All receptors come from a man between 60 and 75 years old with head and neck cancer.

This clone is a singleton in its sample. This chain connects TRBV10-3 to TRBJ1-1; 7 bases map to TRBD1. The CDR3 has 12 residues. The germline CDR1 and CDR2 sequences are ENHRY and SYGVKD. Trimming removed 2 bases from V and 11 bases from J; junction bases left unmatched: 5. The DNA for the CDR3 is TGTGCCATCAGTGAGCCAGGGACAGCTGCTTTCTTT. It encodes CAISEPGTAAFF.

The chain joins TRBV14 to TRBJ2-7, with a tentative D call TRBD2 (6 bases). V was shortened by 3 bases and J by 5 bases, with 14 bases between the two germline ends. The CDR3 runs to 14 residues. From germline, CDR1 is SGHDN and CDR2 FVKESK. Here the CDR3 DNA reads TGTGCCAGCAGCCATTGGCGGGGAAGGGACGAGCAGTACTTC. Translating it yields CASSHWRGRDEQYF.

The DNA of the CDR3 is TGTGCCAGCAGTCAACCGGGACAGAGCTATAATTCACCCCTCCACTTT. Protein product: CASSQPGQSYNSPLHF. The rearrangement links TRBV6-2 or TRBV6-3 to TRBJ1-6; 7 bases align to TRBD1. CDR1 and CDR2 (germline): MNHEY, SVGEGT. V trimming: 5 bases; J trimming: 3 bases; junction bases outside the gene matches: 7. The length of the CDR3 is 16 residues.

This clone has a handful of counts. The rearrangement links TRBV4-1 to TRBJ1-2, with D tentatively TRBD1 (5 bases). The CDR3 spans 15 residues. From germline, CDR1 is MGHRA and CDR2 YSYEKL. V shed 4 bases and J shed 7 bases, with 19 bases lying between them. The chain's CDR3 is CASSLTGGGTAGYTF. The CDR3 DNA is TGCGCCAGCAGCCTTACAGGCGGCGGTACGGCTGGCTACACCTTC.

Comment on this clone: Distinct nucleotide sequences in the sample also encode this CDR3. This chain connects TRBV4-1 to TRBJ1-3; D uncertain. Germline CDR1 MGHRA, CDR2 YSYEKL. The V end was cut by 0 bases, the J end by 0 bases, with 6 bases between. There are 15 residues in the CDR3. Here the CDR3 DNA reads TGCGCCAGCAGCCAAGACAGAAGCTCTGGAAACACCATATATTTT. Encoded protein: CASSQDRSSGNTIYF.

The V call is TRBV3-1 (or the pseudogene TRBV3-2), the J call TRBJ1-1; TRBD1 agrees at 9 bases. Germline V gene lookup returns CDR1 LGHDT and CDR2 YNNKEL (reference sequence). J was trimmed by 4 bases and V by 6 bases; bases with no gene match: 6. This CDR3 region has 14 residues. The CDR3 loop is CASSRDRAITEAFF. The CDR3, as DNA: TGTGCCAGCAGTCGGGACAGGGCTATCACTGAAGCTTTCTTT.

The chain couples TRBV28 to TRBJ1-4; possibly TRBD1 for D (5 bases). The CDR3 is made up of 13 amino acids. The germline V gene has CDR1 MDHEN and CDR2 SYDVKM. Trimming took 5 bases from V and 3 from J, leaving 7 bases between them. CDR3 in amino acids: CASSDRSNEKLFF. The CDR3 nucleotides read TGTGCCAGCAGTGACAGATCTAATGAAAAACTGTTTTTT.

The rearrangement uses TRBV7-2 and TRBJ2-3; TRBD2 matches 11 bases. Trimming took 4 bases from V and 5 from J; bases not matched to a gene: 8. CDR1 is SGHTA, CDR2 FQGNSA, per germline. This CDR3 is built from 16 residues. The CDR3 coding sequence is TGTGCCAGCAGCTCACAACTAGCGGGAGTAATAGATACGCAGTATTTT. It is translated as CASSSQLAGVIDTQYF.

The chain is built from TRBV15 and TRBJ2-1; no clear D gene. Deletions cut 0 bases from V and 0 bases from J, with 9 bases between. The CDR3 has 16 amino acids. CDR1 and CDR2 (germline): LNHNV, YYDKDF (reference sequence). The CDR3 protein is CATSREGGSSYNEQFF. The CDR3 bases are TGTGCCACCAGCAGAGAGGGCGGTAGCTCCTACAATGAGCAGTTCTTC.

The chain uses TRBV9 and TRBJ2-7, with D perhaps being TRBD1 or TRBD2 (6 bases each). V dropped 0 bases and J dropped 5 bases, with 15 bases sitting between them. The CDR3 extends over 15 amino acids. Per germline, CDR1 SGDLS and CDR2 YYNGEE. The CDR3 protein is CASSVEGGRNDEQYF. The CDR3 DNA sequence: TGTGCCAGCAGCGTAGAAGGGGGGAGAAATGACGAGCAGTACTTC. The full variable domain, with the rest looked up from reference TRBV9 and TRBJ2-7, is DSGVTQTPKHLITATGQRVTLRCSPRSGDLSVYWYQQSLDQGLQFLIQYYNGEERAKGNILERFSAQQFPDLHSELNLSSLELGDSALYFCASSVEGGRNDEQYFGPGTRLTVT.

This chain connects TRBV30 to TRBJ1-2; D uncertain. Germline V gives CDR1 GTSNPN, CDR2 SVGIG (reference sequence). Trimming removed 1 base from V and 7 bases from J, with 16 bases in between. This CDR3 spans 14 amino acids. This CDR3 reads CAWSERPPRSGYTF. CDR3 in DNA: TGTGCCTGGAGTGAACGACCACCCCGCTCTGGCTACACCTTC.

The CDR3 here is CASSLNRNEQFF. The CDR3 nucleotides are TGTGCCAGCAGTTTAAATCGCAATGAGCAGTTCTTC. The chain has TRBV6-5 and TRBJ2-1, with unresolved D. V dropped 4 bases and J dropped 6 bases, with 7 bases sitting between them. CDR1 MNHEY and CDR2 SVGAGI come from the germline V gene. This CDR3 spans 12 amino acids.

This chain uses TRBV6-1 with TRBJ2-3, with 11 bases fitting TRBD2. The ends lost 3 bases at V and 5 bases at J; junction bases unmatched: 13. CDR3 length: 18 residues. Germline assignment: CDR1 MNHNS and CDR2 SASEGT. CDR3 nucleotide sequence: TGTGCCAGCAGTGATTTTAGCGGGGGGGCAGGGGGTGGAGATACGCAGTATTTT. This sequence encodes CASSDFSGGAGGGDTQYF.

The chain combines TRBV3-1 (or the pseudogene TRBV3-2) with TRBJ2-2; TRBD1 matches at 9 bases. The CDR3 loop spans 16 amino acids. J was trimmed by 3 bases and V by 2 bases; bases with no gene match: 4. From germline, CDR1 is LGHDT and CDR2 YNNKEL (reference sequence). The DNA for the CDR3 is TGTGCCAGCAGCCAAAAAACAGGGGGCGACACCGGGGAGCTGTTTTTT. Residues: CASSQKTGGDTGELFF.

The chain has TRBV5-5 and TRBJ2-2; 7 nucleotides align to TRBD2. With 1 base clipped from V and 2 bases from J, the junction kept 5 bases outside the gene matches. Per germline, CDR1 SGHKS and CDR2 YYEKEE (reference sequence). The CDR3 extends over 16 amino acids. The chain's CDR3 is CASSLRLAVNTGELFF. The CDR3 nucleotides are TGTGCCAGCAGCTTGAGGCTAGCGGTAAACACCGGGGAGCTGTTTTTT.

The count of this clone is one. V is TRBV27 and J is TRBJ2-1; TRBD2 might be the D (5 bases). V lost 2 bases, J lost 7 bases, and 6 bases lay in between. Germline assignment: CDR1 MNHEY and CDR2 SMNVEV (reference sequence). The CDR3 contains 12 residues. The CDR3 protein is CASSLEGNEQFF. The CDR3 DNA is TGTGCCAGCAGTTTAGAGGGTAATGAGCAGTTCTTC.

The CDR3 region has the DNA TGTGCCATTGGGGCGGGAGGAGGAAATGAGCAGTTCTTC. It translates to CAIGAGGGNEQFF. V usage is TRBV9 and J usage is TRBJ2-1; 8 nucleotides match TRBD2. Germline CDR1 SGDLS, CDR2 YYNGEE. Germline trimming cut 9 bases from V and 7 bases from J; bases unmatched to any gene: 9. CDR3 length: 13 residues.

This chain uses TRBV18 with TRBJ2-2, with a possible D match to TRBD1 (5 bases). V shed 2 bases and J shed 1 base, with 11 bases lying between them. Germline-derived CDR1 and CDR2 are KGHSH and LQKENI. The CDR3 runs to 16 residues. CDR3: CASSPNPGQNTGELFF. CDR3 in DNA: TGTGCCAGCTCACCAAACCCAGGGCAGAACACCGGGGAGCTGTTTTTT.

This chain links TRBV6-5 with TRBJ2-3, with 8 positions matching TRBD1. The CDR3 is 14 residues long. J gave up 2 bases and V 6 bases, and 4 bases lay outside the gene matches. CDR1 is MNHEY, CDR2 SVGAGI, per germline. CDR3 region: CASRRQGLTDTQYF. In DNA, the CDR3 is TGTGCCAGCAGAAGACAGGGGCTCACAGATACGCAGTATTTT.

This chain joins TRBV16 and TRBJ2-2; D gene uncertain. Germline V lookup: CDR1 KGHSY, CDR2 FQNENV. Deletions cut 0 bases from V and 2 bases from J, with 10 bases between. This CDR3 is 16 amino acids long. The DNA of the CDR3 is TGTGCCAGCAGCCAATCGTACGTCTCTAACACCGGGGAGCTGTTTTTT. Translating gives CASSQSYVSNTGELFF. The variable domain in full, with the rest retrieved from reference TRBV16 and TRBJ2-2, is GEEVAQTPKHLVRGEGQKAKLYCAPIKGHSYVFWYQQVLKNEFKFLISFQNENVFDETGMPKERFSAKCLPNSPCSLEIQATKLEDSAVYFCASSQSYVSNTGELFFGEGSRLTVL.

The chain combines TRBV19 with TRBJ1-2; D remains ambiguous. Germline loops: CDR1 LNHDA, CDR2 SQIVND (reference sequence). The V gene lost 1 base and the J gene lost 6 bases, with 9 bases spanning the gap. The CDR3 has 13 residues. The DNA of the CDR3 is TGTGCCAGTAGTATAGGGACGGGTAATGGCTACACCTTC. Its translation: CASSIGTGNGYTF.

The chain recombines TRBV28 with TRBJ1-5; D not resolved. The CDR3 extends over 14 amino acids. The germline V gene has CDR1 MDHEN and CDR2 SYDVKM. Trimming cost V 4 bases and J 2 bases, with 9 bases left between them. CDR3 protein: CASSSREGNQPQHF. Here the CDR3 DNA reads TGTGCCAGCAGTTCGCGGGAGGGCAATCAGCCCCAGCATTTT.

The chain is built from TRBV29-1 and TRBJ2-7; D might be TRBD1 (5 bases). With 1 base removed from V and 6 bases from J, the gap between germline ends came to 13 bases. Germline lookup yields CDR1 SQVTM and CDR2 ANQGSEA. The CDR3 length is 13 residues. The CDR3 reads CSVEVHQRGEQYF. The CDR3 DNA is TGCAGCGTTGAAGTCCACCAAAGGGGCGAGCAGTACTTC.

The chain combines TRBV10-3 with TRBJ2-1, with TRBD2 matching 8 bases. This CDR3 comprises 15 residues. The V gene's germline CDR1 is ENHRY and CDR2 SYGVKD. The junction had 4 bases not matched to a gene; V was cut back by 6 bases and J by 0 bases. In DNA, the CDR3 is TGTGCCATCAGCCCCGGGACTAGCTCCTACAATGAGCAGTTCTTC. Translation: CAISPGTSSYNEQFF.